The entry below gives a single T cell receptor beta chain sequence along with its context. This clone's antigen is unknown. Per-nucleotide qualities are absent, and no much larger clonotype sits a single base away. These data belong to a study of blood T cell repertoires in COVID-19 (dated by TCRdb to between 2020 and 2021). Notes on the research overall: The collaborator samples originated in the United States, Italy and Spain and spanned the acute and convalescent phases of COVID-19. The material from the prospective study consisted of cDNA or gDNA derived from T cells, B-cell-depleted T cells, or PBMCs. Subjects who had been exposed to COVID-19, were actively infected with it, or had recovered from it provided the deeply sampled blood TCRbeta repertoires that made up the dataset. A freely available public database, intended as a resource for researchers studying the immune response to SARS-CoV-2, is where the repertoires were released. Samples were obtained from the ongoing ImmuneRACE study (first 160 participants) and from 950 to 1,500 subjects provided by 6 global collaborators. A de-identified subject ID, COVID-19 status, age in years and sex were almost always included in the sample metadata. Where available, HLA class I and class II types were obtained from metadata supplied by the sample provider rather than from assay-based typing. Overall study outcomes, separate from this receptor: The amount of clinical and demographic metadata varied by source and participant and was provided uncurated.

The collaborating institutions used their own protocols to collect whole blood in K2EDTA tubes. Collaborator samples were shipped for TCRbeta analysis as frozen whole blood, isolated PBMCs, or DNA extracted from either sample type. TCRbeta CDR3 regions were amplified from genomic DNA using the immunoSEQ Assay, a bias-controlled multiplex PCR. The paper's processing steps were these. The number of nucleated cells in each sample was estimated by amplification of reference gene primers within the assay. Sequence reads were collapsed and filtered to measure the absolute abundance of every unique TCRbeta CDR3 rearrangement. For each sample, productive Simpson clonality was calculated as the square root of Simpson's diversity index over productive rearrangements. TCRdb mirrors the immuneACCESS table, restricted to in-frame sequences. Some clones are absent from its copies; in checked studies, under half trace to an unresolved V gene, and the reason for the others is unknown. That table supplies the V and J calls and clone size; D and trimming were determined from the DNA. Recorded for this sample are approximately 90,000 clones; more than 70% of them occurred a single time. The ten largest clones take up roughly an eighth of the sample.

V trim: 3 bases; J trim: 4 bases; unmatched bases: 7. Measured from the cysteine to the phenylalanine, the CDR3 is 15 residues long. Only the CDR3 DNA stays, 45 bases, in frame from base 1. The germline V gene sets CDR1 to SGHRS and CDR2 to YFSETQ. Sample: peripheral blood. This chain joins TRBV5-1 to TRBJ1-2, with TRBD1 matching 9 junction bases. The receptor comes from a woman older than 75 with acute or convalescent COVID-19. The CDR3 protein is CASSSWTGEGYGYTF. In nucleotides, the sequence is TGCGCCAGCAGCTCGTGGACAGGGGAGGGCTATGGCTACACCTTC. The CDR3 plus the reference TRBV5-1 and TRBJ1-2 genes for the other parts give the full variable domain: KAGVTQTPRYLIKTRGQQVTLSCSPISGHRSVSWYQQTPGQGLQFLFEYFSETQRNKGNFPGRFSGRQFSNSRSEMNVSTLELGDSALYLCASSSWTGEGYGYTFGSGTRLTVV.